A selection of T cell receptor beta chains follows, all from one sample in a study of T cells in Graves' hyperthyroidism and ophthalmopathy. A single record per CDR3 protein comes from TCRdb applying MiXCR to the multiplex PCR reads. The profile shows approximately 330,000 distinct CDR3 sequences, roughly an eighth of them singletons. The specimen sequenced was blood. The receptors stem from a woman in her forties with Graves' ophthalmopathy. Each CDR3 is given with its conserved first and last residue. The order of the fields is V gene, D gene, J gene, clone size, CDR3 protein, CDR3 DNA. D genes are given only for firm matches. The size entry is marked missing in some rows and otherwise reads once, few, many or a size class.

TRBV6-6,TRBD2,TRBJ2-7,many,CASSYTIEASGYEQYF,TGTGCCAGCAGTTACACAATCGAGGCTAGCGGCTACGAGCAGTACTTC
TRBV7-2,NA,TRBJ1-3,many,CASSPRTAQFSGNTIYF,TGTGCCAGCAGCCCCCGGACAGCACAATTCTCTGGAAACACCATATATTTT
TRBV13,TRBD2,TRBJ2-7,many,CASSYVTSPYEQYF,TGTGCCAGCAGCTATGTGACTAGCCCCTACGAGCAGTACTTC
TRBV12-3/TRBV12-4,NA,TRBJ2-2,many,CASSRLSTGELFF,TGTGCCAGCAGCCGCCTATCAACCGGGGAGCTGTTTTTT
TRBV6-2/TRBV6-3,NA,TRBJ1-5,many,CASRLGLNNQPQHF,TGTGCCAGCAGACTAGGACTGAACAATCAGCCCCAGCATTTT
TRBV2,NA,TRBJ1-2,many,CASRTRYTF,TGTGCCAGCAGAACACGGTACACCTTC
TRBV20-1,TRBD1,TRBJ2-1,NA,CSARDPQRQGVTNEQFF,TGCAGTGCTAGAGATCCTCAAAGACAGGGGGTTACGAATGAGCAGTTCTTC
TRBV13,NA,TRBJ2-5,many,CASSLKTRGQETQYF,TGTGCCAGCAGCTTAAAAACAAGGGGTCAAGAGACCCAGTACTTC
TRBV7-2,TRBD2,TRBJ2-1,few,CASSVAGGPPNEQFF,TGTGCCAGCAGCGTAGCGGGAGGCCCGCCCAATGAGCAGTTCTTC
TRBV5-6,NA,TRBJ1-5,few,CASTQKGMSNQPQHF,TGTGCCAGCACCCAGAAGGGGATGAGCAATCAGCCCCAGCATTTT
TRBV6-2/TRBV6-3,NA,TRBJ2-5,many,CASSYSSADQETQYF,TGTGCCAGCAGTTACTCGAGCGCAGACCAAGAGACCCAGTACTTC
TRBV20-1,NA,TRBJ2-3,many,CSASGRPRTDTQYF,TGCAGTGCTAGCGGGAGACCTCGCACAGATACGCAGTATTTT
TRBV12-3/TRBV12-4,TRBD1,TRBJ2-2,many,CASSPNRGKAGELFF,TGTGCCAGCAGCCCCAACAGGGGTAAAGCCGGGGAGCTGTTTTTT
TRBV27,NA,TRBJ2-3,few,CASSPGRAQDTQYF,TGTGCCAGCAGCCCTGGACGGGCCCAAGATACGCAGTATTTT
TRBV7-2,TRBD1,TRBJ1-2,NA,CASSGQGAVNGYTF,TGTGCCAGCAGCGGACAGGGGGCGGTCAATGGCTACACCTTC
TRBV11-2,NA,TRBJ2-3,NA,CASSHPRIAELTDTQYF,TGTGCCAGCAGCCACCCTAGGATAGCGGAACTCACAGATACGCAGTATTTT
TRBV11-3,TRBD2,TRBJ2-1,many,CASSLGASGGLTSSYNEQFF,TGTGCCAGCAGCTTAGGGGCTAGCGGGGGATTAACGAGCTCCTACAATGAGCAGTTCTTC
TRBV27,NA,TRBJ2-1,many,CASRAINTYNEQFF,TGTGCCAGCAGAGCTATTAACACGTACAATGAGCAGTTCTTC
TRBV11-2,NA,TRBJ2-6,NA,CASSLAWGSGANVLTF,TGTGCCAGCAGCTTAGCATGGGGGTCTGGGGCCAACGTCCTGACTTTC
TRBV6-1,NA,TRBJ1-5,many,CASSSADARPQHF,TGTGCCAGCTCCTCGGCCGACGCGCGGCCCCAGCATTTT
TRBV12-3/TRBV12-4,TRBD1,TRBJ2-1,many,CASSWTGEDNEQFF,TGTGCCAGCAGTTGGACAGGGGAGGACAATGAGCAGTTCTTC
TRBV5-1,NA,TRBJ1-2,NA,CASSLEFGGSTAYGYTF,TGCGCCAGCAGCTTGGAATTCGGCGGATCAACGGCCTATGGCTACACCTTC
TRBV5-6,TRBD2,TRBJ2-3,few,CASSSTSWASGGHTDTQYF,TGTGCCAGCAGCTCCACCTCTTGGGCTAGCGGGGGCCACACAGATACGCAGTATTTT
TRBV30,NA,TRBJ2-1,NA,CAWSRQRTTGAGYNEQFF,TGTGCCTGGAGTAGGCAGCGGACTACGGGGGCGGGTTACAATGAGCAGTTCTTC